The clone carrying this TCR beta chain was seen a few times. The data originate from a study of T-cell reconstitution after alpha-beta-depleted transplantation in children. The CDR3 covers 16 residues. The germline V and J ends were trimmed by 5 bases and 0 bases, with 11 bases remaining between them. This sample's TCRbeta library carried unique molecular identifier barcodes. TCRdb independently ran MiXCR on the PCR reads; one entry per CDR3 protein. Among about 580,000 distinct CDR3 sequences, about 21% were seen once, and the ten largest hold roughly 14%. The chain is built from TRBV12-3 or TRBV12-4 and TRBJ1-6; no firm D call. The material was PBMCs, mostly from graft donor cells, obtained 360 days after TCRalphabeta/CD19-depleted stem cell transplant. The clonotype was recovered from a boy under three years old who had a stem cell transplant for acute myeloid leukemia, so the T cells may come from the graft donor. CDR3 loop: CASSDVGNSYNSPLHF. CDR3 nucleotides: TGTGCCAGCAGTGATGTGGGGAACTCCTATAATTCACCCCTCCACTTT.